This passage covers 16 T cell receptor beta chains from one sample sequenced in a study of cytomegalovirus exposure and HLA in healthy donors. Sequencing was performed with immunoSEQ multiplex PCR; in TCRdb, only in-frame clones are kept and a portion is missing. The table shows fewer than 200,000 clones, with roughly 89% occurring only once. Sequenced: PBMCs. These receptors came from a woman under 40 in good health and CMV-seronegative.

The chain has TRBV7-9 and TRBJ1-5, with unresolved D. Per the germline V gene, CDR1 is SEHNR and CDR2 is FQNEAQ (reference sequence). V lost 5 bases and J 1 base, leaving 9 bases between the germline ends. The CDR3 covers 14 residues. CDR3 nucleotide sequence: TGTGCCAGCAGCGAGGTTGGCAGCAATCAGCCCCAGCATTTT. Protein sequence: CASSEVGSNQPQHF.

The gene calls are TRBV6-1 and TRBJ2-7, with 7 bases identical to TRBD2. V lost 2 bases to trimming and J lost 4 bases; unmatched junction nucleotides: 8. Per germline, CDR1 MNHNS and CDR2 SASEGT. The CDR3 is 15 residues long. CDR3 protein: CASSEFSQGGYEQYF. The CDR3 DNA is TGTGCCAGCAGTGAATTTTCGCAGGGAGGGTACGAGCAGTACTTC.

This clone was seen just once. The gene calls are TRBV7-2 and TRBJ1-3, with a weak D call TRBD1 (5 bases). Germline lookup yields CDR1 SGHTA and CDR2 FQGNSA. V shed 1 base and J shed 4 bases, with 8 bases lying between them. The CDR3 extends over 14 amino acids. CDR3 DNA sequence: TGTGCCAGCAGCTTAGGTGCAGGGGGAAACACCATATATTTT. Protein sequence: CASSLGAGGNTIYF.

CDR3 DNA: TGTGCCAGCAGCCAAGTAAATAGGGGCGTCAACACCGGGGAGCTGTTTTTT. Its translation: CASSQVNRGVNTGELFF. The chain carries TRBV4-2 and TRBJ2-2; D is perhaps TRBD1 (5 bases). This CDR3 comprises 17 residues. Looked up from germline, CDR1 is LGHNA and CDR2 is YNFKEQ. V shed 1 base and J shed 2 bases, with 14 bases lying between them.

This chain links TRBV29-1 with TRBJ1-3, with D hard to call. This CDR3 is built from 11 residues. The germline CDR1 and CDR2 sequences are SQVTM and ANQGSEA. Between the trimmed V and J ends, which lost 7 bases and 0 bases, there was a span of 4 bases. The CDR3 DNA reads TGCAGCGCCGGCTCTGGAAACACCATATATTTT. Residues: CSAGSGNTIYF.

The chain is built from TRBV6-1 and TRBJ2-5, with D possibly matching TRBD2 (5 bases). The CDR3 loop spans 14 amino acids. The germline V gene has CDR1 MNHNS and CDR2 SASEGT. The V end lost 6 bases, the J end lost 5 bases, and 16 bases lay between the germline ends. CDR3 residues: CASSLSGSWETQYF. The DNA of the CDR3 is TGTGCCAGCAGCCTAAGCGGTAGCTGGGAGACCCAGTACTTC.

V is TRBV29-1 and J is TRBJ2-7, with 12 bases aligning to TRBD1. This CDR3 has 15 residues. Germline V gene data show CDR1 as SQVTM and CDR2 as ANQGSEA. V lost 5 bases to trimming and J lost 3 bases; unmatched junction nucleotides: 8. The CDR3 sequence is CSVTGQGARLYEQYF. CDR3 sequence (DNA): TGCAGCGTTACGGGACAGGGGGCGCGTCTCTACGAGCAGTACTTC.

The V call is TRBV4-1, the J call TRBJ1-1; TRBD1 matches at 8 bases. The CDR3 is made up of 16 amino acids. J gave up 5 bases and V 0 bases, and 8 bases lay outside the gene matches. Per germline, CDR1 MGHRA and CDR2 YSYEKL. CDR3 sequence: CASSQEWQGAGTEAFF. The CDR3 DNA reads as TGCGCCAGCAGCCAAGAGTGGCAGGGGGCCGGGACTGAAGCTTTCTTT.

This chain joins TRBV30 and TRBJ1-1; D is undetermined. The CDR3 runs 10 residues. V was clipped by 5 bases and J by 3 bases, with 4 bases between them. Germline values: CDR1 GTSNPN, CDR2 SVGIG (reference sequence). CDR3 coding DNA: TGTGCCTGGTCGGACACTGAAGCTTTCTTT. Translated, it gives CAWSDTEAFF.

The chain combines TRBV4-1 with TRBJ1-5; D remains unclear. The germline V and J ends were trimmed by 3 bases and 1 base, with 13 bases remaining between them. The CDR3 has 16 residues. Looked up from germline, CDR1 is MGHRA and CDR2 is YSYEKL. The CDR3 nucleotides are TGCGCCAGCAGCCAGATTTATGGAGGGAGCAATCAGCCCCAGCATTTT. It codes for CASSQIYGGSNQPQHF.

V usage is TRBV2 and J usage is TRBJ2-7; 7 nucleotides agree with TRBD1. The CDR3 sequence is 15 residues long. V was pared by 6 bases and J by 0 bases, with 8 bases of the junction left unmatched. The germline CDR1 and CDR2 sequences are SNHLY and FYNNEI. The CDR3 nucleotides are TGTGCCAGCAGAGGGACAGAAAATCTCTCCTACGAGCAGTACTTC. It specifies CASRGTENLSYEQYF.

The rearrangement joins TRBV29-1 to TRBJ2-3, with D uncertain. Germline-derived CDR1 and CDR2 are SQVTM and ANQGSEA. V shed 2 bases and J shed 0 bases, with 12 bases lying between them. The CDR3 is made up of 15 amino acids. This chain's CDR3 is CSVENRQASTDTQYF. The DNA for the CDR3 is TGCAGCGTTGAAAATAGGCAGGCAAGCACAGATACGCAGTATTTT.

The gene calls are TRBV7-2 and TRBJ2-7; TRBD2 aligns across 12 bases. This CDR3 is built from 16 residues. Germline values: CDR1 SGHTA, CDR2 FQGNSA. Trimming removed 2 bases from V and 6 bases from J; junction bases left unmatched: 8. The DNA for the CDR3 is TGTGCCAGCAGCTTACTAGCGGGGGGGCTAGTCGGCGAGCAGTACTTC. This codes for CASSLLAGGLVGEQYF.

This clone was seen only a few times. The genes are TRBV30 and TRBJ1-2, with a tentative D call TRBD1 (5 bases). The V gene's germline CDR1 is GTSNPN and CDR2 SVGIG (reference sequence). Trimming removed 8 bases at V and 4 bases at J, with 14 bases between. The CDR3 sequence is 12 residues long. CDR3 sequence: CAGTGAFYGYTF. CDR3 coding DNA: TGTGCCGGAACAGGTGCCTTCTATGGCTACACCTTC.

The genes are TRBV2 and TRBJ2-5; 8 bases line up with TRBD1. The CDR3 contains 14 residues. Trimming at V came to 10 bases and at J to 1 base, leaving 8 bases not matched to a gene. CDR1 SNHLY and CDR2 FYNNEI come from the germline V gene. The CDR3 DNA reads as TGTGCCACCCCGACAGGGGACACCCAAGAGACCCAGTACTTC. Its translation: CATPTGDTQETQYF.

V and J are TRBV7-9 and TRBJ1-2; D possibly corresponds to TRBD1 (5 bases). Germline V gene sequence: CDR1 SEHNR, CDR2 FQNEAQ (reference sequence). The CDR3 length is 14 residues. The ends were cut back, 5 bases at V and 6 bases at J, with 16 bases in the middle. The CDR3 DNA reads as TGTGCCAGCAGCCCGTACGGGCAGGGTCATGGCTACACCTTC. Translating gives CASSPYGQGHGYTF.